This T cell receptor beta chain derives from a study of human T cells and chemical hapten exposure. The wider study: The variation in per-sample TCR yields arose mainly from small differences in pooled library volumes.

General study findings and limits: DPC sensitization left the count of TCRs above 1 in 1000 unchanged.

This CDR3 region has 14 residues. V dropped 4 bases and J dropped 0 bases, with 4 bases sitting between them. Germline CDR1 and CDR2: SGHAT and FQNNGV. This clonotype was counted ten times or more. Its antigen is not identified. The library labeled individual cDNA molecules by adding unique molecular identifiers to them. TCRdb fed the RACE reads into MiXCR, producing one record per CDR3 protein. The sample yields around 70,000 distinct CDR3 sequences, 11% seen once. Time point described: patch test 3, about 24 weeks after DPC sensitization. The treatment is: therapeutic diphenylcyclopropenone sensitization with weekly scalp DPC.

The specimen comprised whole blood, sampled in connection with sensitization to the hapten diphenylcyclopropenone (DPC). The chain carries TRBV11-2 and TRBJ2-6, with D hard to call. The TCR sequence derives from a woman aged 45-65 years with alopecia areata. Some clones in this sample may be carry-over from other donors' samples. This chain's CDR3 is CASSSHSGANVLTF. In DNA, the CDR3 is TGTGCCAGCAGCTCCCACTCTGGGGCCAACGTCCTGACTTTC.